These T cell receptor beta chains were read from a single sample in a study of blood T cell repertoires in COVID-19. Sequencing was performed with immunoSEQ multiplex PCR; in TCRdb, only in-frame clones are kept and a portion is missing. The sample lists roughly 88,000 clones, around nine tenths occurring once. Sequences were obtained from peripheral blood. Every receptor here comes from a woman aged 50 to 60 in a cohort sampled during active COVID-19. Each CDR3 is given with its conserved first and last residue. The D gene is left open where the match is weak. Size is omitted from some rows. Given values are once, few, many or a class for expanded clones.

TRBD1,TRBV4-2,-,TRBJ2-5,TGTGCCAGCAGCCCTGCCGGGACAGGCAAAGAGACCCAGTACTTC,CASSPAGTGKETQYF
TRBD1,TRBV19,-,TRBJ2-1,TGTGCCAGTAGTATGGGTACCGGGACAGGGAGGAATGAGCAGTTCTTC,CASSMGTGTGRNEQFF
-,TRBV28,once,TRBJ2-3,TGTGCCACCTTGACTCCTGGGGCGGTAGATACGCAGTATTTT,CATLTPGAVDTQYF
-,TRBV7-3,-,TRBJ1-1,TGTGCCAGCAGCTTAACTGTGGGGAGTGAAGCTTTCTTT,CASSLTVGSEAFF
TRBD2,TRBV7-6,-,TRBJ2-1,TGTGCCAGCAGCTTAGGCCCTAGCGGGGGAGGGTTGGATGAGCAGTTCTTC,CASSLGPSGGGLDEQFF
-,TRBV7-9,once,TRBJ2-5,TGTGCCAGCAGCTCTAGGACACCCCAAGGGACCCAGTACTTC,CASSSRTPQGTQYF
-,TRBV5-1,-,TRBJ1-3,TGCGCCAGCAGCTCTTCAGGGCCCGGATCTGGAAACACCATATATTTT,CASSSSGPGSGNTIYF
TRBD1,TRBV2,once,TRBJ1-2,TGTGCCAGCAGTGAAGCCTGGACAGGGAACTATGGCTACACCTTC,CASSEAWTGNYGYTF
-,TRBV18,-,TRBJ2-3,TGTGCCAGCTCACCAATCCTAGCAGGAGCCCCCGCAGATACGCAGTATTTT,CASSPILAGAPADTQYF
-,TRBV28,once,TRBJ2-7,TGTGCCAGCATTCCCCCCGATCTATCCTACGAGCAGTACTTC,CASIPPDLSYEQYF
TRBD1,TRBV10-2,-,TRBJ2-1,TGCGCCACCTTTTCGGGACAGGGGGCTCTCACCAGCTCCTACAATGAGCAGTTCTTC,CATFSGQGALTSSYNEQFF
TRBD1,TRBV5-1,-,TRBJ2-6,TGCGCCAGCAGCTTCTCCAGGGGGTCCGGGGCCAACGTCCTGACTTTC,CASSFSRGSGANVLTF
TRBD1,TRBV28,-,TRBJ1-5,TGTGCCAGCAGTTTGTGGACAGGTAGCAATCAGCCCCAGCATTTT,CASSLWTGSNQPQHF
-,TRBV4-1,-,TRBJ2-7,TGCGCCAGCAGCCAAGGCGCGGCCTCCATCTCCTACGAGCAGTACTTC,CASSQGAASISYEQYF
TRBD2,TRBV3-1/TRBV3-2,-,TRBJ2-3,TGTGCCAGCAGCCAAGTCTACACTAGCGGGAGTTATGATACGCAGTATTTT,CASSQVYTSGSYDTQYF
-,TRBV12-3/TRBV12-4,-,TRBJ2-7,TGTGCCAGCAGTTTTGAGGTATACGAGCAGTACTTC,CASSFEVYEQYF
-,TRBV30,-,TRBJ1-4,TGTGCCTGGAGTATGGGGAGGGGAGGTGAAAAACTGTTTTTT,CAWSMGRGGEKLFF
TRBD1,TRBV11-1,-,TRBJ1-4,TGTGCCAGCAGCTTAGCGACAGGGACAGGGGGCAGAGAGCTGTTTTTT,CASSLATGTGGRELFF
TRBD1,TRBV4-2,once,TRBJ1-1,TGTGCCAGCAGCCAATCCAGACAGGGCTGGAGCACTGAAGCTTTCTTT,CASSQSRQGWSTEAFF
-,TRBV5-1,-,TRBJ2-3,TGCGCCAGCAGCTTGGGTGGTGTGGGGCGAAACACAGATACGCAGTATTTT,CASSLGGVGRNTDTQYF
-,TRBV7-7,-,TRBJ2-1,TGTGCTAGCAGCTTCCGGCTAGCGTCTTACAATGAGCAGTTCTTC,CASSFRLASYNEQFF
TRBD1,TRBV5-1,-,TRBJ2-6,TGCGCCAGCAGCTTGGGTGGACAGGGAACCCCTGGGGCCAACGTCCTGACTTTC,CASSLGGQGTPGANVLTF
-,TRBV5-6,-,TRBJ2-1,TGTGCCAGCAGCTTAACGGATGAGCAGTTCTTC,CASSLTDEQFF
-,TRBV5-1,-,TRBJ1-2,TGCGCCAGCAGCCTGTCTAACTATGGCTACACCTTC,CASSLSNYGYTF
TRBD2,TRBV24-1,-,TRBJ2-5,TGTGCCACCAGTGATCCCGGGGGGGCTAGCGGGATCCAAGAGACCCAGTACTTC,CATSDPGGASGIQETQYF
-,TRBV3-1/TRBV3-2,-,TRBJ2-2,TGTGCCAGCTCACCTTGGCAGGGGGGTGATACCGGGGAGCTGTTTTTT,CASSPWQGGDTGELFF
-,TRBV7-9,once,TRBJ1-2,TGTGCCAGCAGCTTATACACAGGTTTGACTAACTATGGCTACACCTTC,CASSLYTGLTNYGYTF
TRBD2,TRBV19,-,TRBJ2-5,TGTGCCAGTAGTATAGGGTTACTGGCTAGCGGAGGACTAGAGACCCAGTACTTC,CASSIGLLASGGLETQYF
TRBD1,TRBV7-9,once,TRBJ1-3,TGTGCCAGCAGCTTGGACAGGCACTCTGGAAACACCATATATTTT,CASSLDRHSGNTIYF
TRBD1,TRBV5-4,-,TRBJ2-7,TGTGCCAGCAGCTCGGCGGGACAGGCCTCCTACGAGCAGTACTTC,CASSSAGQASYEQYF
TRBD2,TRBV5-5,-,TRBJ2-1,TGTGCCAGCTTAACCGGCCCGGGACTACCAAATGAGCAGTTCTTC,CASLTGPGLPNEQFF
TRBD1,TRBV28,-,TRBJ2-1,TGTGCCAGCAGTTTAAGGGGACAGGGTGGCAATGAGCAGTTCTTC,CASSLRGQGGNEQFF
-,TRBV21-1,-,TRBJ2-7,TGTGCCAGCAGCCTTGCTGGCGGGAGGAGGAGTTACGAGCAGTACTTC,CASSLAGGRRSYEQYF
TRBD1,TRBV14,-,TRBJ2-7,TGTGCCAGCAGCGGTTACAGGGGGCGGTGGTACGAGCAGTACTTC,CASSGYRGRWYEQYF
TRBD1,TRBV11-2,-,TRBJ2-5,TGTGCCAGCAGCCGGTGGCCGGACAGGCAAGAGACCCAGTACTTC,CASSRWPDRQETQYF
TRBD1,TRBV4-1,-,TRBJ1-2,TGCGCCAGCAGCCCGGACAGGGGATCATATGGCTACACCTTC,CASSPDRGSYGYTF
TRBD1,TRBV29-1,-,TRBJ1-2,TGCAGCGTTGAGAAGGGACAGGGGTCGAGTGGCTACACCTTC,CSVEKGQGSSGYTF
TRBD1,TRBV7-8,-,TRBJ1-1,TGTGCCAGCAGCTTAGCGGTACAGGGGGCACAGAACACTGAAGCTTTCTTT,CASSLAVQGAQNTEAFF
-,TRBV3-1/TRBV3-2,-,TRBJ2-1,TGTGCCAGCAGAAAAGTTACTAGGGATGAGCAGTTCTTC,CASRKVTRDEQFF
TRBD1,TRBV5-1,-,TRBJ2-1,TGCGCCAGCAGCTTGAACCAGGGGGATTTCAATGAGCAGTTCTTC,CASSLNQGDFNEQFF
TRBD2,TRBV5-4,once,TRBJ2-5,TGTGCCAGCAGCTTGGGACTAGCGGGGGCGGAGACCCAGTACTTC,CASSLGLAGAETQYF
TRBD1,TRBV11-2,-,TRBJ2-3,TGTGCCAGCAGCTTCAGGACAGGGGGGACAGATACGCAGTATTTT,CASSFRTGGTDTQYF
-,TRBV5-1,few,TRBJ1-1,TGCGCCAGCAGCTTGTTTGGGAGTGGGATGAACACTGAAGCTTTCTTT,CASSLFGSGMNTEAFF
TRBD1,TRBV2,-,TRBJ2-2,TGTGCCAGCAAACGGGACAGGGAGGCCGGGGAGCTGTTTTTT,CASKRDREAGELFF